This is a list of T cell receptor beta chains from one sample in a study of blood T cell repertoires in COVID-19. Clones were sequenced by immunoSEQ multiplex PCR, and TCRdb holds only the in-frame ones, with some missing. The repertoire holds over 150,000 clones, with roughly nine tenths as singletons. The specimen was peripheral blood. The receptors here all came from a man aged 50 to 59 with acute or convalescent COVID-19. CDR3s include the opening cysteine and the closing phenylalanine or tryptophan. The D gene is left open where the match is weak. For some rows the clone size is stated as once, few or many, or as a class when expanded; others skip it.

D gene,V gene,clone size,CDR3 length,J gene,CDR3 protein
-,TRBV30,-,13,TRBJ2-7,CAWTPGLPYEQYF
TRBD1,TRBV27,-,15,TRBJ1-1,CASSLVGTGGWSAFF
-,TRBV2,once,14,TRBJ1-4,CASIGGGASEKLFF
TRBD1,TRBV6-6,-,15,TRBJ1-1,CASSLSGQAVTEAFF
-,TRBV4-1,-,17,TRBJ1-4,CASSQEAAAKTNEKLFF
-,TRBV7-2,-,17,TRBJ2-4,CASSFYRDLLAKNIQYF
-,TRBV18,-,12,TRBJ2-5,CASSRGEETQYF
TRBD2,TRBV5-1,once,15,TRBJ2-1,CASSSSSGLYNEQFF
-,TRBV7-2,-,16,TRBJ2-7,CASSFLTLGHTYEQYF
-,TRBV7-2,-,13,TRBJ1-4,CASSSSTNEKLFF
-,TRBV7-9,-,12,TRBJ1-1,CASRFSGGEAFF
TRBD2,TRBV20-1,-,11,TRBJ2-3,CGGGFTDTQYF
TRBD1,TRBV5-4,-,15,TRBJ2-2,CASSLGTGNTGELFF
-,TRBV29-1,-,12,TRBJ2-1,CSVQPGYNEQFF
TRBD1,TRBV19,-,14,TRBJ2-7,CASSTRQGSYEQYF
TRBD2,TRBV13,once,16,TRBJ2-3,CASSITSGLSTDTQYF
-,TRBV7-2,-,13,TRBJ2-5,CASRPTNQETQYF
TRBD1,TRBV6-6,-,15,TRBJ2-5,CASNDPGQGKETQYF
-,TRBV24-1,-,15,TRBJ2-1,CATSKTGTAYNEQFF
TRBD2,TRBV6-5,-,15,TRBJ2-5,CASSYLGGSLETQYF
-,TRBV18,once,17,TRBJ1-2,CASSPWGSGQLNYGYTF
TRBD2,TRBV29-1,-,15,TRBJ2-3,CSVEQLAGEGDTQYF
TRBD2,TRBV5-6,once,14,TRBJ2-4,CASSLTSGKNIQYF
TRBD1,TRBV7-2,-,13,TRBJ1-2,CASRSTGGYGYTF
-,TRBV18,-,16,TRBJ1-1,CASSPPQAGSNTEAFF
-,TRBV10-3,-,13,TRBJ1-5,CAIAWTPDQPQHF
TRBD1,TRBV28,-,16,TRBJ1-4,CASSLYGTASNEKLFF
TRBD1,TRBV18,once,15,TRBJ2-5,CASSPTWGQSETQYF
-,TRBV28,once,12,TRBJ1-2,CASSLSRTPRTF
-,TRBV6-5,-,15,TRBJ2-5,CASSLSRGTQETQYF
-,TRBV19,-,14,TRBJ2-2,CASSPDSFTGELFF
TRBD1,TRBV28,-,16,TRBJ1-3,CASGPGQVSSGNTIYF
TRBD1,TRBV18,-,14,TRBJ2-1,CASSPGQGGNEQFF
-,TRBV6-5,-,14,TRBJ1-6,CASSGLTYNSPLHF
-,TRBV1,-,15,TRBJ2-1,CTNNMRRDSYNEQFF
TRBD1,TRBV4-1,-,15,TRBJ1-2,CASSQERTGFIGYTF
-,TRBV2,-,14,TRBJ1-2,CASSESLRGGGYTF